The rows below give T cell receptor beta chains drawn from one sample of a study of T-cell reconstitution after alpha-beta-depleted transplantation in children. TCRdb reprocessed the PCR reads via MiXCR and lists one record per CDR3 protein. The sample carries 15,000 to 20,000 distinct CDR3 sequences, around 12% recorded once. The starting material was PBMCs, mostly from graft donor cells, obtained 180 days after TCRalphabeta/CD19-depleted stem cell transplant. These receptors all stem from a boy in the first two years of life who had a stem cell transplant for Wiskott-Aldrich syndrome, so the T cells may come from the graft donor. Both conserved end residues are part of each CDR3. Fields, in order: J gene, V gene, clone size, D gene, CDR3 DNA, CDR3 protein. The D gene is left open where the match is weak. A row's size may be missing; if present it is once, few, many or a size class.

>TRBJ2-7|TRBV28|few|TRBD2
TGTGCCAGCAGTCCACAATTAGCGGGATCTCGCTACGAGCAGTACTTC
CASSPQLAGSRYEQYF
>TRBJ2-5|TRBV3-1|-|-
TGTGCCAGCAGCCAAGTAGGGGGTCCAACCAAAGAGACCCAGTACTTC
CASSQVGGPTKETQYF
>TRBJ2-7|TRBV7-9|-|TRBD2
TGTGCCAGCAGCAACAGAATAGCGGGAGGTAGCTCCTACGAGCAGTACTTC
CASSNRIAGGSSYEQYF
>TRBJ2-7|TRBV20-1|-|-
TGCTGCGCTAGAGATCCTCCCCCTCGCGGATCCTCCTACGAGCAGTACTTC
CCARDPPPRGSSYEQYF
>TRBJ2-7|TRBV7-9|many|-
TGTGCCAGCAGCGCCACTGGGGCCTACGAGCAGTACTTC
CASSATGAYEQYF
>TRBJ2-5|TRBV7-8|many|-
TGTGCCAGCAGCCCCCGCCACCCGTTAGCCGAGACCCAGTACTTC
CASSPRHPLAETQYF
>TRBJ2-3|TRBV11-2|many|-
TGTGCCAGCAGCTTAGCCCTTACGGGCGTCACAGATACGCAGTATTTT
CASSLALTGVTDTQYF
>TRBJ2-7|TRBV4-3|-|TRBD1
TGCGCCAGCAGCCCCCGGACAGGGGTAGGCTCCTACGAGCAGTACTTC
CASSPRTGVGSYEQYF
>TRBJ1-1|TRBV12-3/TRBV12-4|many|TRBD1
TGTGCCAGCAGTTTATATAATGACAGGGCCACTGAAGCTTTCTTT
CASSLYNDRATEAFF
>TRBJ2-7|TRBV10-2|-|-
TGCGCCAGCAGTGCTAAGTACGAGCAGTACTTC
CASSAKYEQYF
>TRBJ2-2|TRBV12-3/TRBV12-4|many|TRBD1
TGTGCCGAGGGACAGAGGAACACCGGGGAGCTGTTTTTT
CAEGQRNTGELFF
>TRBJ2-3|TRBV11-2|-|TRBD2
TGTGCCAGCAGCTTAGTCGGGACTAGCGCGCCTAGCACAGATACGCAGTATTTT
CASSLVGTSAPSTDTQYF
>TRBJ1-1|TRBV20-1|many|TRBD1
TGCAGTGCTAGAGACCCCGGGACAGGGAACACTGAAGCTTTCTTT
CSARDPGTGNTEAFF
>TRBJ1-3|TRBV7-9|few|-
TGTGCCAGCAGCCTGATGCTAGGGGGAAACACCATATATTTT
CASSLMLGGNTIYF
>TRBJ2-2|TRBV14|few|-
TGTGCCAGCAGCCAAGAAAACCTCGGACGGGCAAGGACCGGGGAGCTGTTTTTT
CASSQENLGRARTGELFF
>TRBJ1-2|TRBV2|medium-sized|-
TGTGCCAGCAGTGGTGAGCGGGGCGGTCAAGGCTACACCTTC
CASSGERGGQGYTF
>TRBJ2-5|TRBV7-9|few|-
TGTGCCAGCAGCTTATTTGGGGTTGAGACCCAGTACTTC
CASSLFGVETQYF
>TRBJ2-4|TRBV25-1|many|TRBD1
TGTGCCAGCAGCCAGGGGGCAGAAAACATTCAGTACTTC
CASSQGAENIQYF
>TRBJ2-3|TRBV29-1|many|-
TGCAGCGTTGAAGGGGGTAGGGACAGCACAGATACGCAGTATTTT
CSVEGGRDSTDTQYF
>TRBJ2-1|TRBV6-5|many|TRBD2
TGTGCCAGTCGGGGGGGGTTTTTGGGGAATGAGCAGTTCTTC
CASRGGFLGNEQFF
>TRBJ2-3|TRBV6-2/TRBV6-3|few|-
TGTGCCAGCAGCCTTATCGGGGATACGCAGTATTTT
CASSLIGDTQYF
>TRBJ2-2|TRBV9|-|-
TGTGCCAGCAGCGATGGTACCGGGACGCTAATCGGGGCCGGGGAGCTGTTTTTT
CASSDGTGTLIGAGELFF
>TRBJ1-3|TRBV12-3/TRBV12-4|few|-
TGTGCCAGCAGTTTCTCTGGAAACACCATATATTTT
CASSFSGNTIYF
>TRBJ2-3|TRBV20-1|few|-
TGCAGTGCTAGAAAGGACTCGAGCCGGTCAGATACGCAGTATTTT
CSARKDSSRSDTQYF
>TRBJ2-5|TRBV12-3/TRBV12-4|-|-
TGTGCCAGCAGGAGCGTGTGGACCCAGTACTTC
CASRSVWTQYF
>TRBJ2-1|TRBV11-2|many|-
TGTGCCAGCAGCCCCGGACAGCATGTTGGGAATGAGCAGTTCTTC
CASSPGQHVGNEQFF
>TRBJ2-7|TRBV15|few|-
TGTGCCACCAGCAGAGCTGGGGGGGCCCCCTACGAGCAGTACTTC
CATSRAGGAPYEQYF
>TRBJ2-4|TRBV2|many|-
TGTGCCAGCACCCCCGATGGGTTAGCCAAAAACATTCAGTACTTC
CASTPDGLAKNIQYF
>TRBJ2-7|TRBV20-1|many|-
TGCAGTGCTGGCCAGGGGGGCCCCTCCTACGAGCAGTACTTC
CSAGQGGPSYEQYF
>TRBJ1-1|TRBV27|-|TRBD1
TGTGCCAGCACTCCCCGACAGGGCTGGGGCACTGAAGCTTTCTTT
CASTPRQGWGTEAFF
>TRBJ2-1|TRBV5-1|many|TRBD2
TGCGCCAGCAGGTTCGCCTCGACTAGCGGGAGTCGCGGCTCCTACAATGAGCAGTTCTTC
CASRFASTSGSRGSYNEQFF
>TRBJ1-4|TRBV7-9|-|-
TGTGCCAACACCCCATACAGGGACCGCAATGAAAAACTGTTTTTT
CANTPYRDRNEKLFF
>TRBJ2-7|TRBV29-1|-|-
TGCAGCGCCCGTAAGGACAGCACCTCCTACGAGCAGTACTTC
CSARKDSTSYEQYF
>TRBJ2-5|TRBV12-3/TRBV12-4|-|TRBD2
TGTGCCAGCGTTGGCGGGAGGGCCTGGGAGACCCAGTACTTC
CASVGGRAWETQYF
>TRBJ2-5|TRBV7-2|-|TRBD2
TGTGCCAGCAGCTTATCTGGGAGACTAGCGGGAGGGTTTATTTGGCAAGAGACCCAGTACTTC
CASSLSGRLAGGFIWQETQYF
>TRBJ1-2|TRBV6-5|many|-
TGTGCCAGCAGCAACCAGGGTGGCTATGGCTACACCTTC
CASSNQGGYGYTF
>TRBJ2-7|TRBV9|many|TRBD1
TGTGCCAGCAGCAGGGGACAGGCCGCCTACGAGCAGTACTTC
CASSRGQAAYEQYF
>TRBJ2-1|TRBV4-3|-|-
TGCGCCAGCAGCCAGCGGACAGAATACAATGAGCAGTTCTTC
CASSQRTEYNEQFF
>TRBJ2-6|TRBV9|many|TRBD2
TGTGCCAGCAGCGTAGATCCCGGGGGGTCTGGGGCCAACGTCCTGACTTTC
CASSVDPGGSGANVLTF
>TRBJ2-7|TRBV5-4|many|TRBD2
TGTGCCAGCAGACTAGCGGGAGCTAGAGAGCAGTACTTC
CASRLAGAREQYF
>TRBJ1-3|TRBV7-8|-|TRBD1
TGTGCCAGCAGCCCCAGACCCGGGACAGGGTCTGGAAACACCATATATTTT
CASSPRPGTGSGNTIYF
>TRBJ1-4|TRBV7-9|many|-
TGTGCCAGCAGCTTAGCGTTGGGGGTGGTAATGGAAAAACTGTTTTTT
CASSLALGVVMEKLFF
>TRBJ2-5|TRBV20-1|-|TRBD2
TGCAGTGCCCATCTTAGGACTAGCGGAGAGACCCAGTACTTC
CSAHLRTSGETQYF
>TRBJ1-1|TRBV7-9|many|-
TGTGCCAGCAGCTTATCGCAGGGGTTAACCAAAGCTTTCTTT
CASSLSQGLTKAFF
>TRBJ2-3|TRBV24-1|-|-
TGTGCCACCAGTGGAACTTACAGGACAGATACGCAGTATTTT
CATSGTYRTDTQYF
>TRBJ2-2|TRBV20-1|few|TRBD1
TGCAGTGCTAGTCAGGGGGCTAGCTTATCCGGGGAGCTGTTTTTT
CSASQGASLSGELFF